This record concerns one TCR beta chain sequence. Its specificity is not known. MiXCR, run by TCRdb on the reads, gives a single entry per CDR3 protein. The sample records about a million distinct CDR3 sequences, 30% to 40% being singletons. CDR1 and CDR2 from the germline V gene are MNHNY and SVGAGI (reference sequence). The CDR3 contains 17 residues. V was clipped by 1 base and J by 0 bases, with 13 bases between them. The sample belongs to a study of T cell repertoires in cytomegalovirus infection. Looking at the study overall: CMV infection plus the matching HLA type was flagged by public TCR beta signatures.

Findings and limits, study-wide: Dominating the ex vivo response were TCR beta clonotypes that were CMV-specific and HLA-C-restricted. Using cumulative public TCR beta family frequency, the authors identified those who carried CMV together with the relevant HLA.

The chain recombines TRBV6-6 with TRBJ2-1; D call uncertain. This sequence originates from a human donor in good health (CMV status not recorded). Some clones in this sample may be carry-over from other donors' samples. Here the sequenced sample was cultured CD8+ T cells from PBMCs, taken from culture after CMV antigen stimulation. The CDR3 region has the DNA TGTGCCAGCAGTTACTTAGGTCGGATGAGCTCCTACAATGAGCAGTTCTTC. As protein: CASSYLGRMSSYNEQFF.